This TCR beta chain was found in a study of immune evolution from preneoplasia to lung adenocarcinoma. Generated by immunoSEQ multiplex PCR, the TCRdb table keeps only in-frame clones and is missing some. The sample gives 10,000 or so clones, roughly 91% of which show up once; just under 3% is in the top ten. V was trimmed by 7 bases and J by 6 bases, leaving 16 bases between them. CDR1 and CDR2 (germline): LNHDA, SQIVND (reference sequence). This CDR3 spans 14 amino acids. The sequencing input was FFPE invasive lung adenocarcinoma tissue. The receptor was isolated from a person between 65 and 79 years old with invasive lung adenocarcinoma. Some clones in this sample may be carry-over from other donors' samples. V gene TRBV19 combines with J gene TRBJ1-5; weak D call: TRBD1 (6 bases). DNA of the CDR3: TGTGCCAGTAAAGTAAGGGGGGTAGGTCAGCCCCAGCATTTT. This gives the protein CASKVRGVGQPQHF.